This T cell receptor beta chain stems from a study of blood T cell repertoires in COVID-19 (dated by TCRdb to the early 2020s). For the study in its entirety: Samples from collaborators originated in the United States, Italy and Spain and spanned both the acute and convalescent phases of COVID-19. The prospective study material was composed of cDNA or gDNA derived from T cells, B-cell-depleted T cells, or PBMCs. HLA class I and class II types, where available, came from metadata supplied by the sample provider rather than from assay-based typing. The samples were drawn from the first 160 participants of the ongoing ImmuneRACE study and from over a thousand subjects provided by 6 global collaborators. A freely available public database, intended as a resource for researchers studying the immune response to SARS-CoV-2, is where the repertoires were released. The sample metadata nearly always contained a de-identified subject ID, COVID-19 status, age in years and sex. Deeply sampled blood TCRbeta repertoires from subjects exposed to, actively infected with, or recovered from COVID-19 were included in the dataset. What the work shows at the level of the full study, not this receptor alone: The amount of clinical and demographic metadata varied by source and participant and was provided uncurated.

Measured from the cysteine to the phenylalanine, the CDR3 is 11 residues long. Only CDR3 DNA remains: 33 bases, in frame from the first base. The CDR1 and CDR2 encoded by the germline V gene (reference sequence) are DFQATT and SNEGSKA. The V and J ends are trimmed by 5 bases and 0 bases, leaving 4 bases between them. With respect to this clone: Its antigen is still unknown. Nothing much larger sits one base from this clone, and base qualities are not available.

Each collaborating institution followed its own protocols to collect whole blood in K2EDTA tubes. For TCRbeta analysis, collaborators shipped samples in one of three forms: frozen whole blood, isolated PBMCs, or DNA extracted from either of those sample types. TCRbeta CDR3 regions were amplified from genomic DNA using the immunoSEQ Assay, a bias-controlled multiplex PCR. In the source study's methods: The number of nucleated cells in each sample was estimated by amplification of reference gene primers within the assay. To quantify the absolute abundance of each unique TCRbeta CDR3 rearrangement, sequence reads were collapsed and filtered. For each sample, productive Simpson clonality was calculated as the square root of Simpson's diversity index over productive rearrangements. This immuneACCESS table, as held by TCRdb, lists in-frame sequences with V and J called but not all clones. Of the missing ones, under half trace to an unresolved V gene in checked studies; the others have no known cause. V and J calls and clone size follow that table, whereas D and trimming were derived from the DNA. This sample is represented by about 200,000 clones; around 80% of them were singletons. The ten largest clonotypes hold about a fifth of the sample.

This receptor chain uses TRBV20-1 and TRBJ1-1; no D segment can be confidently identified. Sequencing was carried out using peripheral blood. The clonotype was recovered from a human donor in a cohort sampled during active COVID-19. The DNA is TGCAGTGCTCACTTGAACACTGAAGCTTTCTTT. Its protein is CSAHLNTEAFF.